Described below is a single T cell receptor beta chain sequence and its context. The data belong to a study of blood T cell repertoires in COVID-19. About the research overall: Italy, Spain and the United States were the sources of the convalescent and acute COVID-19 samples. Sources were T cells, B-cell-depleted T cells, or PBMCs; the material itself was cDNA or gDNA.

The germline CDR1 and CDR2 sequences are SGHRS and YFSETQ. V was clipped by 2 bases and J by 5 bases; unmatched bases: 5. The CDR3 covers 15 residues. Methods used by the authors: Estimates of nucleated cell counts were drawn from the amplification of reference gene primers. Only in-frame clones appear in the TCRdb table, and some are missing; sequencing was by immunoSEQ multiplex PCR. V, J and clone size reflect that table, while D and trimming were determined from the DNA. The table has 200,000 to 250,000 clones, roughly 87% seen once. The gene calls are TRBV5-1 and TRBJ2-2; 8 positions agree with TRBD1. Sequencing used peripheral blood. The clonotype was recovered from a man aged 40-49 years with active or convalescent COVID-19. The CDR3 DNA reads TGCGCCAGCAGCTTTGGACAGGGTAGGACCGGGGAGCTGTTTTTT. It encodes CASSFGQGRTGELFF.